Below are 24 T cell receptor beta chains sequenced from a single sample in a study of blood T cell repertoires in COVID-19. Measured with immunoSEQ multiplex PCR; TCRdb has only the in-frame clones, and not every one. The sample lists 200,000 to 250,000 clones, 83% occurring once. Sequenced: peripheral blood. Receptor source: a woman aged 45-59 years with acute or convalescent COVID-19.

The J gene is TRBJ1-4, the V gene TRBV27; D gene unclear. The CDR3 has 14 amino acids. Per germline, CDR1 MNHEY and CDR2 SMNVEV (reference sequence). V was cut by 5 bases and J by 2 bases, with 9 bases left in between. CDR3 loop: CASSPRTTNEKLFF. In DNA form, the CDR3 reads TGTGCCAGCAGTCCTAGGACTACTAATGAAAAACTGTTTTTT.

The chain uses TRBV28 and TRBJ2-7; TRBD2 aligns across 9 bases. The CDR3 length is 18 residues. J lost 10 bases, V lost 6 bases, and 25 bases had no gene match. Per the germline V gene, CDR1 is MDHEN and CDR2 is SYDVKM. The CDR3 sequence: CASRPHGTSRARAGGQYF. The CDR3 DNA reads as TGTGCCAGCAGACCTCACGGGACTAGCAGAGCCCGCGCCGGAGGTCAGTACTTC.

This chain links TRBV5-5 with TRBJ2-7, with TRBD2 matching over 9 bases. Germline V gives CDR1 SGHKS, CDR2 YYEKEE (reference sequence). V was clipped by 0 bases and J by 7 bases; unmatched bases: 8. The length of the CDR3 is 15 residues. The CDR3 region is CASSLDSAGGREQYF. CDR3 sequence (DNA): TGTGCCAGCAGCTTGGATTCAGCGGGAGGACGGGAGCAGTACTTC.

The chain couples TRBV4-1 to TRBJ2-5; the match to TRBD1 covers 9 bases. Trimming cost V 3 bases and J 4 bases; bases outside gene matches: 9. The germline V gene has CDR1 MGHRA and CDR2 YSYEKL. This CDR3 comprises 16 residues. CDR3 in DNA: TGCGCCAGCAGCCAGCAAGCCGGGACAGGGAGAGAGACCCAGTACTTC. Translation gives CASSQQAGTGRETQYF.

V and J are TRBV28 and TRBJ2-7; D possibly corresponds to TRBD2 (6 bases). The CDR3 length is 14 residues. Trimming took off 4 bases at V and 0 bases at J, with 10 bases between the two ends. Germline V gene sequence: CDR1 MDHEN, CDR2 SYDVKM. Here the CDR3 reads CASSSPSVSYEQYF. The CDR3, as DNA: TGTGCCAGCAGTTCACCTAGCGTCTCCTACGAGCAGTACTTC.

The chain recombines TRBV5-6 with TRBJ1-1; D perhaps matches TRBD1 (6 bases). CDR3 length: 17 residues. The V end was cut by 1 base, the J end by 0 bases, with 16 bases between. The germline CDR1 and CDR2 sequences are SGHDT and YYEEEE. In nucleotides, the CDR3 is TGTGCCAGCAGCTTGTACAGGGACCTGGTTATGAACACTGAAGCTTTCTTT. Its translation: CASSLYRDLVMNTEAFF.

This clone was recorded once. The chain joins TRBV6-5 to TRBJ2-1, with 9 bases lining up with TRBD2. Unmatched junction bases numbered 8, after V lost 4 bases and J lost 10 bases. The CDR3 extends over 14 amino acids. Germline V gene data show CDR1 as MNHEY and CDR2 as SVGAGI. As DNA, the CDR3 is TGTGCCAGCAGTTCGACCGGGACTAGCTGGGAGCAGTTCTTC. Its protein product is CASSSTGTSWEQFF.

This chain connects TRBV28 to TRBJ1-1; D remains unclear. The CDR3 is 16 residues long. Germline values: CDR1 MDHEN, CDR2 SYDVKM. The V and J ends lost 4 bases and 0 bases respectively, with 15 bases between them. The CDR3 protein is CASSSPRVALNTEAFF. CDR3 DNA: TGTGCCAGCAGTTCCCCCCGGGTAGCTTTGAACACTGAAGCTTTCTTT. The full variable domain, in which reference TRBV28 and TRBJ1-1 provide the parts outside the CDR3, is DVKVTQSSRYLVKRTGEKVFLECVQDMDHENMFWYRQDPGLGLRLIYFSYDVKMKEKGDIPEGYSVSREKKERFSLILESASTNQTSMYLCASSSPRVALNTEAFFGQGTRLTVV.

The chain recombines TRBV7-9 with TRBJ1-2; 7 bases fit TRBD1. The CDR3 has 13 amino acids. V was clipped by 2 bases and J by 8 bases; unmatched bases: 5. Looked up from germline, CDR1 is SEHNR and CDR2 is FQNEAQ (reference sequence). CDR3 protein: CASSLQGGEGYTF. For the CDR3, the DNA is TGTGCCAGCAGCTTACAGGGGGGAGAGGGCTACACCTTC.

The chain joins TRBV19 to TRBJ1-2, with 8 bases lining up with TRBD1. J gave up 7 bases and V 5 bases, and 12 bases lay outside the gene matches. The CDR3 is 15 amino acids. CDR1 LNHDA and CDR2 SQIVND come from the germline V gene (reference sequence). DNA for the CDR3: TGTGCCAGTAGTCCGCAGGGGGCGCGAAACGGTGGCTACACCTTC. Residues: CASSPQGARNGGYTF.

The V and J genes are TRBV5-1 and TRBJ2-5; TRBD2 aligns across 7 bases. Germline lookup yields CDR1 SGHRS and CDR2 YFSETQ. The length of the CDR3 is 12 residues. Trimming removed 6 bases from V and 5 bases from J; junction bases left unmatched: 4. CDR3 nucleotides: TGCGCCAGCATGAGCGGGGTGGAGACCCAGTACTTC. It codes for CASMSGVETQYF.

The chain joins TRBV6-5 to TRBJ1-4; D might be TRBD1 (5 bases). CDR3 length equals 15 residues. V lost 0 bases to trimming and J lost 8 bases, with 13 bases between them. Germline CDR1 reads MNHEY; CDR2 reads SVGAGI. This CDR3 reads CASSYSGGRGEKLFF. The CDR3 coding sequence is TGTGCCAGCAGTTACTCGGGCGGCCGGGGGGAAAAACTGTTTTTT.

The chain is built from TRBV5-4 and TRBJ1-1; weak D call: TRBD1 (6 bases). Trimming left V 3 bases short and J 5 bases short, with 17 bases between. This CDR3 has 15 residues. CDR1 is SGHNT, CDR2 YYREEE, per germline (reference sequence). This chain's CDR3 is CASSSRTEADTEAFF. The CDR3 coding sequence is TGTGCCAGCAGCTCCCGGACAGAGGCGGATACTGAAGCTTTCTTT.

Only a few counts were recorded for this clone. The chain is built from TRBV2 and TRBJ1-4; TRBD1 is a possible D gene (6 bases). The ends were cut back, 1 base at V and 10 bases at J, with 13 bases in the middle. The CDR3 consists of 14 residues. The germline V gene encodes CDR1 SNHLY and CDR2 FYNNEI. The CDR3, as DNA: TGTGCCAGCAGTGAAGGGTCCACCAGGGGAAAACTGTTTTTT. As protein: CASSEGSTRGKLFF. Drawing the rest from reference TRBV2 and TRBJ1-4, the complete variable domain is EPEVTQTPSHQVTQMGQEVILRCVPISNHLYFYWYRQILGQKVEFLVSFYNNEISEKSEIFDDQFSVERPDGSNFTLKIRSTKLEDSAMYFCASSEGSTRGKLFFGSGTQLSVL.

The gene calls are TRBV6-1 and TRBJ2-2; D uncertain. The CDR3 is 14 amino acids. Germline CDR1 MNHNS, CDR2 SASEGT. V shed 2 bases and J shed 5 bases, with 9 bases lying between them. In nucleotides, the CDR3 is TGTGCCAGCAGTGAACGGTTAAAAACCGGGGAGCTGTTTTTT. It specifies CASSERLKTGELFF.

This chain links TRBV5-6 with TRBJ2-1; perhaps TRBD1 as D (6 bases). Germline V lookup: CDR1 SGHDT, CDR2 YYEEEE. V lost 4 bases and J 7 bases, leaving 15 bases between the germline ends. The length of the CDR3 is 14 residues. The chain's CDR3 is CASSTIRGTNEQFF. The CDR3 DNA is TGTGCCAGCAGCACCATTAGGGGGACGAATGAGCAGTTCTTC.

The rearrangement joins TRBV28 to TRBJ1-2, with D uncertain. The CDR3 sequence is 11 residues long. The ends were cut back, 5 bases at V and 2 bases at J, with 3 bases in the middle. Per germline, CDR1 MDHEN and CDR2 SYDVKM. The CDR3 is CASSPNYGYTF. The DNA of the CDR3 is TGTGCCAGCAGTCCGAACTATGGCTACACCTTC.

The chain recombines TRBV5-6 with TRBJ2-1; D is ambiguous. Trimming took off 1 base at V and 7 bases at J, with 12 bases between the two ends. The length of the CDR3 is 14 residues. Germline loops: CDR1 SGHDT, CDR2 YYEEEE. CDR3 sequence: CASSLISLQNEQFF. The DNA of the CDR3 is TGTGCCAGCAGCTTGATTTCCCTACAGAATGAGCAGTTCTTC.

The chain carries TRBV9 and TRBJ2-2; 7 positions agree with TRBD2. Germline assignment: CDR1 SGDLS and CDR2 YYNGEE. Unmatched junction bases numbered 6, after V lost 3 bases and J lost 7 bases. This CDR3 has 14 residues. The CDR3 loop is CASSGGPGGGELFF. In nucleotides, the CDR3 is TGTGCCAGCAGCGGGGGCCCGGGAGGCGGGGAGCTGTTTTTT.

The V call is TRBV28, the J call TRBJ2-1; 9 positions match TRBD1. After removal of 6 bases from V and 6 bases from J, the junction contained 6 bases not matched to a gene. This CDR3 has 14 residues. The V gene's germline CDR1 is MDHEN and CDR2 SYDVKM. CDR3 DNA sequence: TGTGCCAGCAGGGAGGGACAGGGTTCCAATGAGCAGTTCTTC. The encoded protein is CASREGQGSNEQFF.

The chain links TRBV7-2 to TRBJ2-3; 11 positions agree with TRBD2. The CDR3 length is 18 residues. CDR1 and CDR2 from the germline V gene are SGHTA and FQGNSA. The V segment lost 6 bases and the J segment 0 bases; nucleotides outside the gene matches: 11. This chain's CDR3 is CASREWSSGGASTDTQYF. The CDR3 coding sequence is TGTGCCAGCAGGGAATGGAGTAGCGGGGGGGCTAGCACAGATACGCAGTATTTT. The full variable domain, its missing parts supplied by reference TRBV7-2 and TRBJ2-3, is GAGVSQSPSNKVTEKGKDVELRCDPISGHTALYWYRQSLGQGLEFLIYFQGNSAPDKSGLPSDRFSAERTGGSVSTLTIQRTQQEDSAVYLCASREWSSGGASTDTQYFGPGTRLTVL.

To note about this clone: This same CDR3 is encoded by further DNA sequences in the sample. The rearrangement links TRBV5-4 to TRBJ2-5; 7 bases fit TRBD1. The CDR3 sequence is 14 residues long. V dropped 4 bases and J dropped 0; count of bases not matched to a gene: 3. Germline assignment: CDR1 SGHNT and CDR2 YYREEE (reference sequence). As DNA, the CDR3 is TGTGCCAGCAGCCCGGGGACAGACCAAGAGACCCAGTACTTC. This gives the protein CASSPGTDQETQYF.

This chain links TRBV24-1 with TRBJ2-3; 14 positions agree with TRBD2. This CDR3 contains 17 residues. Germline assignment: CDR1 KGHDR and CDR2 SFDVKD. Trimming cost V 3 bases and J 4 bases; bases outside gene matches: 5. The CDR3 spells CATSDAGLAGEADTQYF. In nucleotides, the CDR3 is TGTGCCACCAGTGATGCGGGACTAGCGGGAGAAGCAGATACGCAGTATTTT.

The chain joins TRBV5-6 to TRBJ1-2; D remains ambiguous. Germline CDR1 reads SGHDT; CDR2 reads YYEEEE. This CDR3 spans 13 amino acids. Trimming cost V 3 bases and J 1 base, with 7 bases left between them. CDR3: CASSSGYNYGYTF. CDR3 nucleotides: TGTGCCAGCAGCTCGGGGTATAACTATGGCTACACCTTC. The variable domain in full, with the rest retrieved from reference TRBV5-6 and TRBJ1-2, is DAGVTQSPTHLIKTRGQQVTLRCSPKSGHDTVSWYQQALGQGPQFIFQYYEEEERQRGNFPDRFSGHQFPNYSSELNVNALLLGDSALYLCASSSGYNYGYTFGSGTRLTVV.